The T cell receptor (beta chain) under discussion was sequenced for a study of T cell repertoires in cytomegalovirus infection. Regarding the study as a whole: In two of eight donors, the top clonotype was HLA-C-restricted CMV-specific.

A note on this clonotype: As yet, its antigen is unknown.

The CDR3 is 13 residues long. J lost 5 bases, V lost 4 bases, and 3 bases had no gene match. One entry per CDR3 protein, called by TCRdb with MiXCR from the reads. The sample lists 600,000 to 700,000 distinct CDR3 sequences, approximately 33% occurring once. This chain links TRBV12-3 or TRBV12-4 with TRBJ2-5; TRBD1 matches at 8 bases. This TCR was recovered from a human donor in good health (CMV status not recorded). Some clones in this sample may be carry-over from other donors' samples. Sequencing was performed on cultured PBMCs, taken from culture after CMV antigen stimulation. The CDR3 spells CASSSDRVETQYF. The CDR3 DNA follows: TGTGCCAGCAGTTCGGACAGGGTGGAGACCCAGTACTTC.